What follows are 14 T cell receptor beta chains derived from one specimen sequenced in a study of cytomegalovirus exposure and HLA in healthy donors. The primer mix had 60 Vbeta and 13 Jbeta primers. Here immunoSEQ multiplex PCR was the method, and the copy in TCRdb shows in-frame clones only, minus some. This sample has under 200,000 clones, with 80% to 85% found just once. Sequencing input: PBMCs. The receptors here all came from a human donor in good health.

The sample holds a few counts of this clone. This chain connects TRBV5-1 to TRBJ1-1; D is unclear. The CDR3 has 15 residues. Germline V gene sequence: CDR1 SGHRS, CDR2 YFSETQ. The V gene lost 1 base and the J gene lost 4 bases, with 14 bases spanning the gap. The CDR3 sequence: CASSLIGRWSTEAFF. The CDR3 coding sequence is TGCGCCAGCAGCTTGATAGGCAGATGGAGCACTGAAGCTTTCTTT.

CDR3 DNA: TGTGCCAGCAGCCCAAGACAGCCGAACACTGAAGCTTTCTTT. Translating gives CASSPRQPNTEAFF. The rearrangement uses TRBV11-3 and TRBJ1-1; D might be TRBD1 (5 bases). V lost 5 bases and J 1 base, leaving 11 bases between the germline ends. This CDR3 is built from 14 residues. Per germline, CDR1 SGHNT and CDR2 YENEEA.

This chain connects TRBV15 to TRBJ2-2; D may be TRBD2 (6 bases). Germline CDR1 reads LNHNV; CDR2 reads YYDKDF (reference sequence). The CDR3 has 14 residues. With 4 bases removed from V and 7 bases from J, the gap between germline ends came to 13 bases. The CDR3 loop is CATSTDLRGGELFF. CDR3 DNA: TGTGCCACCAGCACGGACTTGCGGGGCGGGGAGCTGTTTTTT. Together with reference TRBV15 and TRBJ2-2, the CDR3 gives the full variable domain: DAMVIQNPRYQVTQFGKPVTLSCSQTLNHNVMYWYQQKSSQAPKLLFHYYDKDFNNEADTPDNFQSRRPNTSFCFLDIRSPGLGDTAMYLCATSTDLRGGELFFGEGSRLTVL.

The sample holds a few counts of this clone. The rearrangement links TRBV5-8 to TRBJ1-6; TRBD1 matches at 9 bases. This CDR3 is 17 amino acids long. Trimming cost V 3 bases and J 1 base; bases outside gene matches: 5. Germline V gene sequence: CDR1 SGHTS, CDR2 YDEGEE. CDR3 in amino acids: CASSYNRGLSYNSPLHF. In DNA form, the CDR3 reads TGTGCCAGCAGCTATAACAGGGGGCTATCCTATAATTCACCCCTCCACTTT.

The V and J genes are TRBV28 and TRBJ2-5; TRBD1 matches 7 bases. The V and J ends lost 6 bases and 3 bases, in that order; junction bases with no gene match: 10. The germline gives CDR1 MDHEN, CDR2 SYDVKM. The CDR3 loop spans 15 amino acids. The CDR3, as DNA: TGTGCCAGCAGCCGTCGACAGGGACAAAAAGAGACCCAGTACTTC. It is translated as CASSRRQGQKETQYF.

The chain combines TRBV7-9 with TRBJ1-3; 9 nucleotides align to TRBD1. The junction had 4 bases not matched to a gene; V was cut back by 2 bases and J by 2 bases. The CDR3 totals 16 residues. The germline gives CDR1 SEHNR, CDR2 FQNEAQ (reference sequence). This CDR3 is CASSLTYRGPGNTIYF. CDR3 DNA sequence: TGTGCCAGCAGCTTAACGTACAGGGGGCCTGGAAACACCATATATTTT.

The rearrangement links TRBV9 to TRBJ2-1; 8 nucleotides match TRBD2. There are 16 residues in the CDR3. The germline gives CDR1 SGDLS, CDR2 YYNGEE. The ends lost 3 bases at V and 5 bases at J; junction bases unmatched: 10. CDR3 protein: CASSAVGSGGNNEQFF. The CDR3 nucleotides are TGTGCCAGCAGCGCAGTCGGCTCGGGGGGGAACAATGAGCAGTTCTTC.

The chain employs TRBV4-3 and TRBJ1-5; TRBD1 is a possible D gene (6 bases). The V end was cut by 1 base, the J end by 4 bases, with 11 bases between. Germline lookup yields CDR1 LGHNA and CDR2 YSLEER. The CDR3 has 15 residues. Written as DNA, the CDR3 is TGCGCCAGCAGCCAAGTTACAGGGTCGAATCAGCCCCAGCATTTT. Encoded protein: CASSQVTGSNQPQHF.

The genes are TRBV11-2 and TRBJ2-7, with 9 bases lining up with TRBD2. Germline V gene sequence: CDR1 SGHAT, CDR2 FQNNGV. This CDR3 has 16 residues. V lost 2 bases and J lost 6; bases outside the gene matches: 11. CDR3 in amino acids: CASSLRFSGGSPEQYF. In nucleotides, the CDR3 is TGTGCCAGCAGCTTAAGGTTCAGCGGGGGGTCTCCCGAGCAGTACTTC.

The chain combines TRBV5-1 with TRBJ2-1; a possible D gene is TRBD1 (6 bases). The CDR3 extends over 13 amino acids. V lost 3 bases and J 8 bases, leaving 12 bases between the germline ends. Germline V gene sequence: CDR1 SGHRS, CDR2 YFSETQ. CDR3 nucleotide sequence: TGCGCCAGCAGCTCAGGGGTGGAGGATGAGCAGTTCTTC. Its protein is CASSSGVEDEQFF. Using reference TRBV5-1 and TRBJ2-1 for the parts outside the CDR3, the full variable domain is KAGVTQTPRYLIKTRGQQVTLSCSPISGHRSVSWYQQTPGQGLQFLFEYFSETQRNKGNFPGRFSGRQFSNSRSEMNVSTLELGDSALYLCASSSGVEDEQFFGPGTRLTVL.

The rearrangement uses TRBV10-3 and TRBJ1-2; D remains ambiguous. Germline lookup yields CDR1 ENHRY and CDR2 SYGVKD. This CDR3 has 13 amino acids. Trimming pared 11 bases from V and 2 bases from J, leaving 15 bases between. Here the CDR3 reads CAVSTGLNYGYTF. The CDR3 DNA is TGTGCCGTCTCTACGGGATTAAACTATGGCTACACCTTC.

V is TRBV6-5 and J is TRBJ1-1; D unclear. CDR3 length: 12 residues. V lost 3 bases, J lost 1 base, and 3 bases lay in between. The V gene's germline CDR1 is MNHEY and CDR2 SVGAGI. The CDR3 nucleotides read TGTGCCAGCAGTTATCAGAACACTGAAGCTTTCTTT. Translated, it gives CASSYQNTEAFF.

The J gene is TRBJ2-2, the V gene TRBV5-1, with D tentatively TRBD2 (5 bases). The CDR3 totals 16 residues. The V gene lost 4 bases and the J gene lost 5 bases, with 18 bases spanning the gap. Germline CDR1 SGHRS, CDR2 YFSETQ. The DNA for the CDR3 is TGCGCCAGCAGCCCCTGGGGAGCCTCCCCTACCGGGGAGCTGTTTTTT. Protein: CASSPWGASPTGELFF.

This sequence joins TRBV5-1 and TRBJ2-7; 10 nucleotides line up with TRBD1. There are 13 residues in the CDR3. Germline CDR1 SGHRS, CDR2 YFSETQ. Trimming took 5 bases from V and 5 from J; bases not matched to a gene: 4. The CDR3 sequence: CASRGTGDNEQYF. As DNA, the CDR3 is TGCGCCAGCAGGGGGACAGGGGACAACGAGCAGTACTTC.